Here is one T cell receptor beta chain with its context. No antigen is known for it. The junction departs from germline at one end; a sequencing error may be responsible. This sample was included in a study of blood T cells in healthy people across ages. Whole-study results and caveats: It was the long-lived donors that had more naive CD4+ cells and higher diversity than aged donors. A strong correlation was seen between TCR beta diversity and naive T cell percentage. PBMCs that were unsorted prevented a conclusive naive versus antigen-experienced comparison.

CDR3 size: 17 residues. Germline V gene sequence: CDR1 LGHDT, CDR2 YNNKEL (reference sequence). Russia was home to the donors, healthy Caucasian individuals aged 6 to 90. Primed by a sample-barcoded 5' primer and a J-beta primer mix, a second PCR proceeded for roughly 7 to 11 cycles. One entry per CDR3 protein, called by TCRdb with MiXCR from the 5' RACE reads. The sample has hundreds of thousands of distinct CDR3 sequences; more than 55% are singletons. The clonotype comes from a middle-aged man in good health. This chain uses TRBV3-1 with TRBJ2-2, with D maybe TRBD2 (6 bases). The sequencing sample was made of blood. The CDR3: CASSQDRTTTNTGEPFF. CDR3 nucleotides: TGTGCCAGCAGCCAGGATAGGACTACCACGAACACCGGGGAGCCGTTTTTT.